This T cell receptor beta chain emerged from a study of PD-1 blockade in classical Hodgkin lymphoma. Whole-study findings and limits: Baseline diversity in complete responders resembled that of newly diagnosed patients. The authors have not defined what causes the repertoire differences, possibly disease activity or prior therapy. Reported baseline diversity: healthy donors highest, relapsed/refractory patients lowest. CD4+ but not CD8+ TCR diversity rose significantly by C4D1.

Each patient relapsed following autologous stem cell transplantation, and prior brentuximab vedotin exposure differed. Sequencing used immunoSEQ multiplex PCR; TCRdb keeps in-frame clones, though not all of them. The sample holds 35,000 to 50,000 clones; roughly 70% are singletons and the top ten take more than 20%. This clone has just one count. What it binds is unknown. The material sequenced was peripheral blood mononuclear cells (PBMCs), taken at baseline. This clonotype was obtained from a human donor with classical Hodgkin lymphoma.

The CDR3 nucleotides are TGTGCCAGCAGCCGGGACCGAACGAGGGGGAACACCGGGGAGCTGTTTTTT. It is translated as CASSRDRTRGNTGELFF. The chain combines TRBV11-2 with TRBJ2-2; D may match TRBD1 or TRBD2 (5 bases each). CDR3 size: 17 residues. V lost 5 bases to trimming and J lost 1 base, with 17 bases between them. Germline lookup yields CDR1 SGHAT and CDR2 FQNNGV.